A selection of T cell receptor beta chains follows, all from one sample in a study of Ad26.COV2.S vaccination and SARS-CoV-2 variants. Sequencing was performed with immunoSEQ multiplex PCR; in TCRdb, only in-frame clones are kept and a portion is missing. This sample carries about 240,000 clones, roughly 90% of them seen once, and the ten largest clones take roughly 10%. The input for sequencing was peripheral blood, taken in a trial of Ad26.COV2.S vaccine versus placebo. The receptor source for this set is a person aged 18-60 years who received the Ad26.COV2.S COVID-19 vaccine or a placebo. Each CDR3 is given with its conserved first and last residue. Fields, in order: clone size, D gene, CDR3 length, V gene, J gene, CDR3 DNA, CDR3 protein. D genes are given only for firm matches. Not all rows give a size; the values are once, few, many and, for expanded clones, a class.

once,NA,13,TRBV14,TRBJ2-2,TGTGCCCGGCGGCTGACGAGTACCGGGGAGCTGTTTTTT,CARRLTSTGELFF
few,NA,14,TRBV28,TRBJ2-1,TGTGCCAGCAGTTTATCTCCAGAGGGCAATGAGCAGTTCTTC,CASSLSPEGNEQFF
NA,NA,14,TRBV10-2,TRBJ2-2,TGCGCCTCGTCGAGGGGCGGGAACACCGGGGAGCTGTTTTTT,CASSRGGNTGELFF
NA,TRBD1,17,TRBV28,TRBJ1-6,TGTGCCAGCAGGGCTCGACAGGGACAGTCCTATAATTCACCCCTCCACTTT,CASRARQGQSYNSPLHF
NA,TRBD1,13,TRBV24-1,TRBJ2-3,TGTGCCACCAGCGGACAGGGTTATGATACGCAGTATTTT,CATSGQGYDTQYF
NA,TRBD1,15,TRBV9,TRBJ1-4,TGTGCCAGCAGCGTAACCGGGACAGGGGTCGAAAAACTGTTTTTT,CASSVTGTGVEKLFF
NA,TRBD1,14,TRBV5-6,TRBJ1-2,TGTGCCAGCAGCGCCTTGACAGGGGGGGGTGGCTACACCTTC,CASSALTGGGGYTF
NA,TRBD1,14,TRBV9,TRBJ2-7,TGTGCCAGCAGCGTAGATCACAGGGGTGTAGAGCAGTACTTC,CASSVDHRGVEQYF
NA,NA,13,TRBV5-6,TRBJ1-1,TGTGCCAGCAGCCCAAACCCCGGGACAGAAGCTTTCTTT,CASSPNPGTEAFF
NA,TRBD2,15,TRBV7-8,TRBJ2-5,TGTGCCAGCAGCTTATTAGCGGGGCTCCAAGAGACCCAGTACTTC,CASSLLAGLQETQYF
NA,NA,12,TRBV30,TRBJ2-7,TGTGCCTGGAGTGGCCTGCTCTACGAGCAGTACTTC,CAWSGLLYEQYF
NA,TRBD1,13,TRBV12-3/TRBV12-4,TRBJ1-1,TGTGCCAGCAGTCCCTCGACAGGGGGGGAAGCTTTCTTT,CASSPSTGGEAFF
NA,TRBD1,14,TRBV18,TRBJ2-3,TGTGCCAACGACCAGGGACAGGGTACGCATACGCAGTATTTT,CANDQGQGTHTQYF
NA,NA,18,TRBV6-2/TRBV6-3,TRBJ1-5,TGTGCCAGCAGTTACAGGAGACAGGAGGATTATAGCAATCAGCCCCAGCATTTT,CASSYRRQEDYSNQPQHF
NA,NA,14,TRBV4-3,TRBJ1-5,TGCGCCAGCAGCCAAGACCAAAAGGGTCAGCCCCAGCATTTT,CASSQDQKGQPQHF
NA,NA,15,TRBV10-1,TRBJ2-1,TGCGCCAGCAGAAAGTTTGGGGCATCCTACAATGAGCAGTTCTTC,CASRKFGASYNEQFF
NA,TRBD2,16,TRBV11-2,TRBJ2-7,TGTGCCAGCAGCTCCCCGTCTGGCCTAGCGGGAAACGAGCAGTACTTC,CASSSPSGLAGNEQYF
NA,NA,17,TRBV28,TRBJ1-6,TGTGCCAGCAGTTCTCAGGGCCCTAGCTCCTATAATTCACCCCTCCACTTT,CASSSQGPSSYNSPLHF
many,NA,15,TRBV3-1/TRBV3-2,TRBJ2-7,TGTGCCAGCAGCCAAGGGGACACGAGCTCCTACGAGCAGTACTTC,CASSQGDTSSYEQYF
NA,NA,13,TRBV6-6,TRBJ1-5,TGTGCCAGCAGGGAGGCCGCCTTACAGCCCCAGCATTTT,CASREAALQPQHF
NA,NA,12,TRBV12-2,TRBJ1-2,TGTGCAACGGCGGCCTGGTGCTATGGCTACACCTTC,CATAAWCYGYTF
NA,NA,14,TRBV7-9,TRBJ2-1,TGTGCCAGCAGCCGGAACGGGCAAAACAATGAGCAGTTCTTC,CASSRNGQNNEQFF
NA,NA,15,TRBV5-4,TRBJ1-2,TGTGCCAGCAGCTTGGTTACAGGCTCGGGTTTACGCTACACCTTC,CASSLVTGSGLRYTF
NA,TRBD2,12,TRBV6-5,TRBJ2-7,TGTGCCAGCAGTCAGAGCGGGGGAGAGCAGTACTTC,CASSQSGGEQYF